The rows below give T cell receptor beta chains drawn from one sample of a study of T cell clonotyping in hematopoietic cell transplantation. Clones were read by immunoSEQ multiplex PCR, and TCRdb kept only the in-frame ones, dropping some. The table records 37,000 or so clones, 88% of them present only once. The sample was peripheral blood mononuclear cells. The receptor set was obtained from a woman between 35 and 50 years old in good health. Some clones in this sample may be carry-over from other donors' samples. Both conserved end residues are part of each CDR3. Each record gives: CDR3 length, J gene, V gene, CDR3 protein.

CDR3 length: 14
J gene: TRBJ2-7
V gene: TRBV29-1
CDR3 protein: CSVERLSRPYEQYF

CDR3 length: 16
J gene: TRBJ2-3
V gene: TRBV28
CDR3 protein: CATSSFGGRDTDTQYF

CDR3 length: 12
J gene: TRBJ2-1
V gene: TRBV28
CDR3 protein: CASSLDYNEQFF

CDR3 length: 14
J gene: TRBJ1-3
V gene: TRBV28
CDR3 protein: CASGQVSSGNTIYF

CDR3 length: 14
J gene: TRBJ1-5
V gene: TRBV2
CDR3 protein: CASRFPGDGQPQHF

CDR3 length: 15
J gene: TRBJ1-5
V gene: TRBV28
CDR3 protein: CASSLGAIGNQPQHF

CDR3 length: 14
J gene: TRBJ2-2
V gene: TRBV19
CDR3 protein: CASSGQASTGELFF

CDR3 length: 12
J gene: TRBJ2-7
V gene: TRBV15
CDR3 protein: CATSRDLGKQYF

CDR3 length: 16
J gene: TRBJ2-7
V gene: TRBV15
CDR3 protein: CATSRDRETGGYEQYF

CDR3 length: 14
J gene: TRBJ1-1
V gene: TRBV5-1
CDR3 protein: CASSPGTEGTEAFF

CDR3 length: 14
J gene: TRBJ2-7
V gene: TRBV6-1
CDR3 protein: CASIGTSETYEQYF

CDR3 length: 15
J gene: TRBJ1-3
V gene: TRBV9
CDR3 protein: CASSGRQGNGYTIYF

CDR3 length: 15
J gene: TRBJ2-6
V gene: TRBV7-2
CDR3 protein: CASSLGYSGANVLTF

CDR3 length: 14
J gene: TRBJ1-2
V gene: TRBV5-1
CDR3 protein: CASSLDRGSYGYTF

CDR3 length: 12
J gene: TRBJ2-7
V gene: TRBV28
CDR3 protein: CASSLGPREQYF

CDR3 length: 13
J gene: TRBJ2-7
V gene: TRBV29-1
CDR3 protein: CSAGDGGAHEQYF

CDR3 length: 14
J gene: TRBJ2-7
V gene: TRBV5-1
CDR3 protein: CASSAGQGPGEQYF

CDR3 length: 15
J gene: TRBJ1-2
V gene: TRBV27
CDR3 protein: CASSLTGGGGNGYTF

CDR3 length: 16
J gene: TRBJ2-7
V gene: TRBV4-3
CDR3 protein: CASSHTRTGVFYEQYF

CDR3 length: 15
J gene: TRBJ2-1
V gene: TRBV11-3
CDR3 protein: CASSSGLAGDNEQFF

CDR3 length: 13
J gene: TRBJ2-7
V gene: TRBV7-8
CDR3 protein: CASRRGQLYEQYF

CDR3 length: 14
J gene: TRBJ2-7
V gene: TRBV11-1
CDR3 protein: CASSWTSGSYEQYF